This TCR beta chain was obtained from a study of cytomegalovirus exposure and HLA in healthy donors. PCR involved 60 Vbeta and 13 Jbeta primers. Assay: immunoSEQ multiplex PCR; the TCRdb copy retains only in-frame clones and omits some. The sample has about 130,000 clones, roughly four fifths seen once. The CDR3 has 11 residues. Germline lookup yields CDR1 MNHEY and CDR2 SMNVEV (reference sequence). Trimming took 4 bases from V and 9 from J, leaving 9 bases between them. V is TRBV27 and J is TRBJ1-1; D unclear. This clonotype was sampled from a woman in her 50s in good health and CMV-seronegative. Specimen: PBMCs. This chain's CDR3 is CASSSRFQAFF. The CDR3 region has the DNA TGTGCCAGCAGTTCCAGGTTCCAAGCTTTCTTT.